The 21 T cell receptor beta chains given below trace back to one sample, sequenced in a study of CD8+CD57+ T cells in acquired aplastic anemia. For CDR3 and TCR beta VDJ profiling, genomic DNA was the template used. TCRdb analysed the reads with MiXCR anew, one entry per CDR3 protein. This sample has under 500,000 distinct CDR3 sequences, with around 30% found just once. Patients who underwent sequencing had shown CD8+CD57+ cell expansion by flow cytometry. Sequencing was performed on sorted CD4+, CD8+, or CD8+CD57+ T cells (not recorded which) from PBMCs. The receptors derive from a human donor with aplastic anemia.

This clonotype was seen just once. The chain joins TRBV30 to TRBJ2-5; D is unclear. Germline V gene lookup returns CDR1 GTSNPN and CDR2 SVGIG (reference sequence). CDR3 size: 13 residues. V gave up 8 bases and J gave up 0 bases, with 13 bases separating them. The CDR3 coding sequence is TGTGCCAGTGGCCGGGCGTACCAAGAGACCCAGTACTTC. Amino acids: CASGRAYQETQYF. Full variable domain (rest looked up from reference TRBV30 and TRBJ2-5): SQTIHQWPATLVQPVGSPLSLECTVEGTSNPNLYWYRQAAGRGLQLLFYSVGIGQISSEVPQNLSASRPQDRQFILSSKKLLLSDSGFYLCASGRAYQETQYFGPGTRLLVL.

The rearrangement uses TRBV5-4 and TRBJ2-3; D not resolved. Deletions cut 0 bases from V and 2 bases from J, with 13 bases between. Germline values: CDR1 SGHNT, CDR2 YYREEE (reference sequence). This CDR3 contains 16 residues. In DNA form, the CDR3 reads TGTGCCAGCAGCTTGGGGGGTGCGAAGCCCACAGATACGCAGTATTTT. It specifies CASSLGGAKPTDTQYF. The full variable domain, its missing parts supplied by reference TRBV5-4 and TRBJ2-3, is ETGVTQSPTHLIKTRGQQVTLRCSSQSGHNTVSWYQQALGQGPQFIFQYYREEENGRGNFPPRFSGLQFPNYSSELNVNALELDDSALYLCASSLGGAKPTDTQYFGPGTRLTVL.

The chain links TRBV5-4 to TRBJ2-7; 13 bases fit TRBD2. The CDR3 contains 15 residues. V trimming: 3 bases; J trimming: 6 bases; junction bases outside the gene matches: 6. Germline V lookup: CDR1 SGHNT, CDR2 YYREEE (reference sequence). CDR3: CASSYGLAGVLEQYF. DNA of the CDR3: TGTGCCAGCAGCTACGGACTAGCGGGAGTGCTCGAGCAGTACTTC.

The rearrangement uses TRBV6-2 or TRBV6-3 and TRBJ1-6; D unclear. Germline CDR1 is MNHEY and CDR2 is SVGEGT. V was clipped by 0 bases and J by 0 bases, with 12 bases between them. This CDR3 contains 18 residues. Here the CDR3 DNA reads TGTGCCAGCAGTTACTCTGGGCTGACTAGCTCCTATAATTCACCCCTCCACTTT. It codes for CASSYSGLTSSYNSPLHF.

This clonotype has ten or more counts. The gene calls are TRBV7-3 and TRBJ2-7, with D uncertain. The CDR3 consists of 13 residues. Germline loops: CDR1 SGHTA, CDR2 FQGTGA. Trimming took off 5 bases at V and 3 bases at J, with 11 bases between the two ends. CDR3 protein: CASSPGIYYEQYF. In DNA, the CDR3 is TGTGCCAGCAGCCCTGGGATCTACTACGAGCAGTACTTC.

Details on this clonotype: A much larger clonotype is one base distant, so this may be a read error. This chain links TRBV4-2 with TRBJ1-3; no firm D call. V gave up 8 bases and J gave up 6 bases, with 8 bases separating them. The length of the CDR3 is 11 residues. CDR1 LGHNA and CDR2 YNFKEQ come from the germline V gene. CDR3 sequence (DNA): TGTGCCAGCTCCTCATCAAACACCATATATTTT. The encoded protein is CASSSSNTIYF.

Ten or more counts support this clonotype. This chain joins TRBV5-1 and TRBJ1-2, with D possibly being TRBD1 (5 bases). The CDR3 covers 11 residues. V dropped 5 bases and J dropped 7 bases, with 9 bases sitting between them. Per the germline V gene, CDR1 is SGHRS and CDR2 is YFSETQ. DNA of the CDR3: TGCGCCAGCAGGGGGGAGAGTGGCTACACCTTC. It codes for CASRGESGYTF.

CDR3 amino acids: CASTLTKPGANVLTF. Written as DNA, the CDR3 is TGTGCCAGCACCCTCACGAAACCTGGGGCCAACGTCCTGACTTTC. V is TRBV13 and J is TRBJ2-6; D unresolved. The CDR3 contains 15 residues. Germline loops: CDR1 PRHDT, CDR2 FYEKMQ (reference sequence). Deletions cut 7 bases from V and 2 bases from J, with 12 bases between.

With regard to this clonotype: At one end the junction does not follow the germline gene, possibly because of a read error. The chain uses TRBV10-3 and TRBJ2-3; D call uncertain. CDR1 is ENHRY, CDR2 SYGVKD, per germline. The CDR3 spans 8 residues. As DNA, the CDR3 is TGTGCCAGCAGTGTCCCGGAGTTT. Translating gives CASSVPEF.

To note about this clonotype: Sequence at one end of the junction differs from germline and may be a read error. The V call is TRBV10-3, the J call TRBJ1-1; D perhaps matches TRBD1 (6 bases). This CDR3 contains 14 residues. CDR1 and CDR2 from the germline V gene are ENHRY and SYGVKD. The CDR3 region has the DNA TGTGCCAGCAGTTACCGCAGGGGAGGCACTGAAGCTTTCTTT. It codes for CASSYRRGGTEAFF.

J is TRBJ2-7 and V is TRBV18, with D possibly TRBD1 on 6 matching bases. CDR1 and CDR2 (germline): KGHSH, LQKENI. The CDR3 is made up of 14 amino acids. V was cut by 0 bases and J by 2 bases, with 8 bases left in between. The CDR3: CASSPPGQTYEQYF. The CDR3 DNA reads as TGTGCCAGCTCACCACCGGGACAAACCTACGAGCAGTACTTC. Variable domain in full (rest from reference TRBV18 and TRBJ2-7): NAGVMQNPRHLVRRRGQEARLRCSPMKGHSHVYWYRQLPEEGLKFMVYLQKENIIDESGMPKERFSAEFPKEGPSILRIQQVVRGDSAAYFCASSPPGQTYEQYFGPGTRLTVT.

The rearrangement uses TRBV11-2 and TRBJ2-7; unclear D gene. The CDR3 spans 14 residues. V was clipped by 1 base and J by 5 bases, with 12 bases between them. CDR1 is SGHAT, CDR2 FQNNGV, per germline. The CDR3 region is CASSLVTGTHEQYF. DNA for the CDR3: TGTGCCAGCAGCTTAGTAACTGGTACCCACGAGCAGTACTTC.

This clonotype was found a few times. Possible read error: a much larger clone is one base away. V is TRBV2 and J is TRBJ2-1, with 7 positions matching TRBD1. The CDR3 covers 15 residues. The germline V gene has CDR1 SNHLY and CDR2 FYNNEI. The CDR3 coding sequence is TGTGCCAGCAGTGAGGACAGGAGCTCCTACAATGAGCGGTTCTTC. Protein sequence: CASSEDRSSYNERFF. Supplemented by reference TRBV2 and TRBJ2-1, the full variable domain reads EPEVTQTPSHQVTQMGQEVILRCVPISNHLYFYWYRQILGQKVEFLVSFYNNEISEKSEIFDDQFSVERPDGSNFTLKIRSTKLEDSAMYFCASSEDRSSYNERFFGPGTRLTVL.

This clonotype occurred a few times. The chain is built from TRBV6-1 and TRBJ1-2; TRBD1 agrees at 9 bases. This CDR3 is built from 15 residues. Germline CDR1 reads MNHNS; CDR2 reads SASEGT. Losses at the gene ends were 6 bases for V and 7 bases for J; bases not matched to a gene: 12. As DNA, the CDR3 is TGTGCCAGCAGCACAGGGGGCGCCAATTTGTTTGGCTACACCTTC. Translation gives CASSTGGANLFGYTF.

The chain employs TRBV2 and TRBJ1-6, with D maybe TRBD1 (5 bases). This CDR3 is 15 amino acids long. The germline gives CDR1 SNHLY, CDR2 FYNNEI. Trimming took 6 bases from V and 7 from J, leaving 16 bases between them. CDR3 in amino acids: CASRPPEQENSPLHF. Written as DNA, the CDR3 is TGTGCCAGCAGACCACCGGAACAGGAGAATTCACCCCTCCACTTT.

As for this clonotype: At one boundary the junction diverges from the germline segment, which might be a read error. The chain is built from TRBV10-3 and TRBJ2-2; tentatively, D is TRBD2 (5 bases). Germline V gives CDR1 ENHRY, CDR2 SYGVKD. This CDR3 comprises 15 residues. The CDR3 sequence is CATSEDRRDTGELFF. CDR3 DNA sequence: TGTGCCACCAGTGAGGATAGGCGGGACACCGGGGAGCTGTTTTTT.

CDR3 loop: CAISSSYEEKLFF. The CDR3, as DNA: TGTGCCATCAGTTCCAGCTACGAGGAAAAACTGTTTTTT. The chain is built from TRBV10-3 and TRBJ1-4; D is unclear. The germline V gene encodes CDR1 ENHRY and CDR2 SYGVKD. V shed 5 bases and J shed 8 bases, with 12 bases lying between them. CDR3 length: 13 amino acids.

This clonotype was counted only a few times. The V and J genes are TRBV14 and TRBJ1-1; the D is unclear. Germline V gene lookup returns CDR1 SGHDN and CDR2 FVKESK. V lost 7 bases, J lost 5 bases, and 20 bases lay in between. This CDR3 is 15 amino acids long. CDR3 sequence: CASTKLTGTATEAFF. The DNA of the CDR3 is TGTGCCAGCACCAAACTGACTGGAACGGCAACTGAAGCTTTCTTT. The full variable domain, completed using reference TRBV14 and TRBJ1-1, is EAGVTQFPSHSVIEKGQTVTLRCDPISGHDNLYWYRRVMGKEIKFLLHFVKESKQDESGMPNNRFLAERTGGTYSTLKVQPAELEDSGVYFCASTKLTGTATEAFFGQGTRLTVV.

The chain is built from TRBV6-1 and TRBJ1-5; a weak D match, TRBD1 (5 bases). The germline V gene has CDR1 MNHNS and CDR2 SASEGT. V was trimmed by 5 bases and J by 2 bases, leaving 13 bases between them. This CDR3 is built from 15 residues. CDR3 sequence reads: CASSPAGEGNQPQHF. The CDR3 bases are TGTGCCAGCAGTCCTGCGGGGGAGGGCAATCAGCCCCAGCATTTT.

This clonotype was recorded many times. J is TRBJ1-5 and V is TRBV5-6; D gene ambiguous. Trimming shortened V by 1 base and J by 3 bases, and 11 bases separated the two germline ends. The CDR3 length is 15 residues. From germline, CDR1 is SGHDT and CDR2 YYEEEE. The CDR3 coding sequence is TGTGCCAGCAGCTTGTTCGGTCGACCCAATCAGCCCCAGCATTTT. Its translation: CASSLFGRPNQPQHF. The full variable domain, in which reference TRBV5-6 and TRBJ1-5 provide the parts outside the CDR3, is DAGVTQSPTHLIKTRGQQVTLRCSPKSGHDTVSWYQQALGQGPQFIFQYYEEEERQRGNFPDRFSGHQFPNYSSELNVNALLLGDSALYLCASSLFGRPNQPQHFGDGTRLSIL.

The V and J genes are TRBV20-1 and TRBJ2-3, with D perhaps matching TRBD1 or TRBD2 (6 bases each). The CDR3 has 12 residues. V lost 5 bases and J lost 5, with 11 bases in between. Germline values: CDR1 DFQATT, CDR2 SNEGSKA (reference sequence). CDR3 region: CSAYREEDTQYF. The CDR3 DNA reads TGCAGTGCTTACAGGGAGGAAGATACGCAGTATTTT.